Sequencing of this T cell receptor beta chain was carried out in a study of blood T cells in healthy people across ages. Findings and limits, study-wide: No one knew whether donors had CMV, which possibly confounded expanded clonotype changes.

Only a few counts were recorded for this clonotype. Its target is unknown. The second PCR ran roughly 7 to 11 cycles with a sample-barcoded 5' primer and J-beta primers. Each CDR3 protein is one row after TCRdb ran MiXCR on the 5' RACE reads. The data show 650,000 to 1,000,000 distinct CDR3 sequences, 35% to 60% seen once. Sequenced material: blood. The sequence came from an elderly man in good health.

As DNA, the CDR3 is TGTGCCAGCAGTTTCGATCGGGCGCCTGAAGCTTTCTTT. Protein sequence: CASSFDRAPEAFF. The chain recombines TRBV12-3 or TRBV12-4 with TRBJ1-1; D gene uncertain. Deletions cut 3 bases from V and 6 bases from J, with 11 bases between. The CDR3 extends over 13 amino acids.